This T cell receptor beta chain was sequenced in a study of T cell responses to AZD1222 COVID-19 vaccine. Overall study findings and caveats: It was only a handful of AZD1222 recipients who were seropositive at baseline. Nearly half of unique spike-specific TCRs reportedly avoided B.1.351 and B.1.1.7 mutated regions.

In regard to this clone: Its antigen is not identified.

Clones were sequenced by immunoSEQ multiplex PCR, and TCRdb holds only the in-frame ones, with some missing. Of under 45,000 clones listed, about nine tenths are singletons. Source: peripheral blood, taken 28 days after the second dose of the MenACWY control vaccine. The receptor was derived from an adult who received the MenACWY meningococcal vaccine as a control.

CDR3: CASSFEGKGGNQPQHF. The CDR3 coding sequence is TGTGCCAGCAGTTTTGAGGGGAAGGGTGGCAATCAGCCCCAGCATTTT. The genes are TRBV28 and TRBJ1-5; D may be TRBD1 (5 bases). The V gene's germline CDR1 is MDHEN and CDR2 SYDVKM. Trimming removed 3 bases at V and 2 bases at J, with 14 bases between. The CDR3 has 16 amino acids.